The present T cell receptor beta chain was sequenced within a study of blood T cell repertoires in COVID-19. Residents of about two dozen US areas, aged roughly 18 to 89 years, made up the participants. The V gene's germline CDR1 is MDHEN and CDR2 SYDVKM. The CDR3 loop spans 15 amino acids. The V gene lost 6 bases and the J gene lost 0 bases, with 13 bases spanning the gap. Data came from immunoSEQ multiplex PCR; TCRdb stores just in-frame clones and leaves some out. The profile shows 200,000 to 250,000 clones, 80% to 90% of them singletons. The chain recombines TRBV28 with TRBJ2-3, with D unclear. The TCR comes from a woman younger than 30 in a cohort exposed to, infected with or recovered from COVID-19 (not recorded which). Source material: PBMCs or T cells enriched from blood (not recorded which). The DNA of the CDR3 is TGTGCCAGCAGAGTTTCCCGGGTCAGCACAGATACGCAGTATTTT. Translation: CASRVSRVSTDTQYF. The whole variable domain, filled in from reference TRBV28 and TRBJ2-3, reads DVKVTQSSRYLVKRTGEKVFLECVQDMDHENMFWYRQDPGLGLRLIYFSYDVKMKEKGDIPEGYSVSREKKERFSLILESASTNQTSMYLCASRVSRVSTDTQYFGPGTRLTVL.